This TCR beta chain was identified in a study of vaccination and CD4 T cells after COVID-19. About the study: As their vaccination, participants received two doses of either BNT162b2 or mRNA-1273 vaccine. Researchers treated cells with overlapping spike peptides taken from SARS-CoV-2, HCoV-NL63, HCoV-OC43 and HCoV-229E.

Regarding treatment: roughly ten-day PBMC culture with coronavirus spike peptide pools or control peptides (ViraFEST assay). A note on this clonotype: Its antigen is not identified.

The V gene lost 2 bases and the J gene lost 2 bases, with 6 bases spanning the gap. The CDR3 totals 13 residues. The germline gives CDR1 MNHEY, CDR2 SVGEGT. Once obtained from cultured CD4+ T cells, the DNA was sequenced using the Oncomine TCR Beta short-read assay. MiXCR, run by TCRdb on the PCR reads, gives a single entry per CDR3 protein. The table records approximately 14,000 distinct CDR3 sequences, around 26% of them present only once. The chain links TRBV6-2 or TRBV6-3 to TRBJ2-5; D is uncertain. Sequenced material: CD4+ T cells from blood, cultured in vitro. The clonotype originates from a human donor who had recovered from COVID-19. CDR3 sequence: CASSYNWQETQYF. As DNA, the CDR3 is TGTGCCAGCAGTTACAACTGGCAAGAGACCCAGTACTTC.